What follows is one T cell receptor (beta chain) and its context. The target antigen is unknown. The data derive from a study of cytomegalovirus exposure and HLA in healthy donors. Looked up from germline, CDR1 is KGHSH and CDR2 is LQKENI. With 6 bases removed from V and 2 bases from J, the gap between germline ends came to 11 bases. This CDR3 region has 14 residues. Study-wide findings and caveats: Published work reported that the classifier diagnosed cytomegalovirus status with high specificity and sensitivity. Later work found that TCR association rates differed between HLA loci; DRB1 had the most and HLA-C the fewest. V segments that were indistinguishable, TRBV6-2 and TRBV6-3 among them, were omitted from analysis.

The PCR had 60 Vbeta and 13 Jbeta primers. As originally analysed: In a later analysis, of roughly 83 million unique beta chains, roughly 10 million appeared in at least two donors. TCRdb keeps only in-frame clones here, not all; method: immunoSEQ multiplex PCR. The V and J calls and clone size come from that table; D and trimming were worked out from the DNA. The table has approximately 200,000 clones, roughly 85% seen once. This TCR was recovered from a woman in her thirties in good health and CMV-seropositive. V gene TRBV18 combines with J gene TRBJ1-5; no clear D gene. The source material was PBMCs. Here the CDR3 reads CASSVTRGNQPQHF. The CDR3 DNA sequence: TGTGCCAGCTCCGTTACGAGGGGCAATCAGCCCCAGCATTTT.